This T cell receptor (beta chain) was profiled in a study of radiotherapy plus CTLA-4 blockade in lung cancer. General study findings and limits: Blood saw expansion of tumor-derived TCR clones after radiotherapy plus ipilimumab.

About this clone itself: As yet, its antigen is unknown.

Some clones are missing from TCRdb's copy, which holds only in-frame ones; the method was immunoSEQ multiplex PCR. The sample has about 97,000 clones; 65% to 85% are singletons. CDR1 is LNHDA and CDR2 is SQIVND in the germline V gene (reference sequence). The CDR3 has 13 residues. Trimming at V came to 4 bases and at J to 7 bases, leaving 3 bases not matched to a gene. Alongside CTLA-4 blockade with ipilimumab, patients with chemo-refractory metastatic non-small-cell lung cancer received focal radiation. The chain is built from TRBV19 and TRBJ1-4; 7 bases map to TRBD1. The receptor was derived from a human donor with non-small cell lung cancer who had a partial response to radiotherapy plus ipilimumab. Some clones in this sample may be carry-over from other donors' samples. Specimen: peripheral blood, collected from a patient treated with radiotherapy plus ipilimumab. CDR3 sequence reads: CASSTNRGEKLFF. CDR3 in DNA: TGTGCCAGTAGTACGAACAGGGGTGAAAAACTGTTTTTT.